This is a list of T cell receptor beta chains from one sample in a study of blood T cell repertoires in COVID-19. Assay used: immunoSEQ multiplex PCR; TCRdb lists only in-frame clones, some missing. Of 150,000 to 200,000 clones detected, nearly 90% appear once; the ten largest clones hold 1.9%. Sequencing input: peripheral blood. The receptors derive from a man between 18 and 35 years old who had recovered from COVID-19. The CDR3 runs from the conserved cysteine through the conserved F or W. A D gene is named only where the DNA matches it firmly. The listing skips clone size in some rows; elsewhere it reads once, few, many or a size class.

d_call,v_call,clone_size,j_call,cdr3_nt,cdr3_aa
TRBD1,TRBV27,-,TRBJ2-7,TGTGCCAGCAGTTTAGGACAGGAACGCGAGCAGTACTTC,CASSLGQEREQYF
-,TRBV6-5,-,TRBJ2-1,TGTGCCAGTAGAGCCCGTCTAGTTAGAAATGAGCAGTTCTTC,CASRARLVRNEQFF
TRBD1,TRBV19,-,TRBJ2-7,TGTGCCAGTAGTTTCGGGACAGGTCGCTCCTACGAGCAGTACTTC,CASSFGTGRSYEQYF
-,TRBV27,-,TRBJ2-2,TGTGCCAGCAGTTTATGGGGGGCCGGGGAGCTGTTTTTT,CASSLWGAGELFF
TRBD1,TRBV6-6,-,TRBJ1-1,TGTGCCAGCAGACTAGGACAGGGGAACACTGAAGCTTTCTTT,CASRLGQGNTEAFF
TRBD1,TRBV7-6,-,TRBJ1-3,TGTGCCAGCAGCTCAGGACAGGGACCCTCTGGAAACACCATATATTTT,CASSSGQGPSGNTIYF
-,TRBV27,-,TRBJ1-1,TGTGCCAGCAGTTTATATGGGGACTTGAACACTGAAGCTTTCTTT,CASSLYGDLNTEAFF
-,TRBV7-2,-,TRBJ2-1,TGTGCCAGCAGCTTGGACAGTATCAATGAGCAGTTCTTC,CASSLDSINEQFF
TRBD2,TRBV4-1,-,TRBJ2-1,TGCGCCAGCAGCCCCGGGACTAGCGGGAGCTGGGAGCAGTTCTTC,CASSPGTSGSWEQFF
TRBD1,TRBV7-8,-,TRBJ2-7,TGTGCCAGCAACATTCCGGGACAGGACGAGCAGTACTTC,CASNIPGQDEQYF
TRBD1,TRBV15,-,TRBJ1-2,TGTGCCACCAGCAGAGGAGGACAGGGAAGGTATGGCTACACCTTC,CATSRGGQGRYGYTF
TRBD1,TRBV3-1/TRBV3-2,few,TRBJ2-2,TGTGCCAGCAGCCAAATCCACCCTTACGGGACAGGGGCTAACACCGGGGAGCTGTTTTTT,CASSQIHPYGTGANTGELFF
TRBD1,TRBV18,once,TRBJ1-2,TGTGCCAGCTCACCAATCGGGACAGGGGTGAACTATGGCTACACCTTC,CASSPIGTGVNYGYTF
TRBD1,TRBV19,-,TRBJ2-2,TGTGCCAGTAGTAGGGACAGGTCATACACCGGGGAGCTGTTTTTT,CASSRDRSYTGELFF
-,TRBV20-1,few,TRBJ2-1,TGCAGTGCTGGAGGCCGGGATGAGCAGTTCTTC,CSAGGRDEQFF
-,TRBV11-2,-,TRBJ1-6,TGTGCCAGCAGCCTACTACAGGGTGATTCACCCCTCCACTTT,CASSLLQGDSPLHF
TRBD1,TRBV7-9,-,TRBJ2-7,TGTGCCAGCAGCTTTGGGGGACAGGGCTCCTACGAGCAGTACTTC,CASSFGGQGSYEQYF
TRBD2,TRBV6-5,-,TRBJ2-1,TGTGCCAGTCTTAGCGGGAGCTCCTACAATGAGCAGTTCTTC,CASLSGSSYNEQFF
TRBD2,TRBV6-2/TRBV6-3,-,TRBJ2-3,TGTGCCAGCAGTTTTCGGCGGGAGAGGAGCACAGATACGCAGTATTTT,CASSFRRERSTDTQYF
-,TRBV27,-,TRBJ1-1,TGTGCCAGCAGTTCGACACCCAACACTGAAGCTTTCTTT,CASSSTPNTEAFF
TRBD2,TRBV2,-,TRBJ2-2,TGTGCCAGCACCAGGGGACTAGCTAAGCCCGGGGAGCTGTTTTTT,CASTRGLAKPGELFF
TRBD2,TRBV7-2,few,TRBJ2-7,TGTGCCAGCAGCCCGACTAGCGGGAGGGCCTCCGAGCAGTACTTC,CASSPTSGRASEQYF
-,TRBV6-5,few,TRBJ1-1,TGTGCCAGCAGTTACTCGGACAGTCCCCCGAACACTGAAGCTTTCTTT,CASSYSDSPPNTEAFF
TRBD1,TRBV9,-,TRBJ1-1,TGTGCCAGCAGCGTAGGGGACAGAATGAACACTGAAGCTTTCTTT,CASSVGDRMNTEAFF
TRBD1,TRBV6-6,-,TRBJ2-1,TGTGCCAGCAGTCCGCTTCGGACAGGGGAGGATGAGCAGTTCTTC,CASSPLRTGEDEQFF
TRBD2,TRBV4-3,-,TRBJ2-1,TGCGCCAGCAGCCCCGCCCCGGGAGGGCCTTACAATGAGCAGTTCTTC,CASSPAPGGPYNEQFF
-,TRBV12-3/TRBV12-4,once,TRBJ1-3,TGTGCCAGCAGGGAGGCTGGAAACACCATATATTTT,CASREAGNTIYF
TRBD2,TRBV2,-,TRBJ2-1,TGTGCCAGCAGTGATCCTAGCGGGAGAGGCAATGAGCAGTTCTTC,CASSDPSGRGNEQFF
-,TRBV29-1,-,TRBJ1-1,TGCAGCGTAACGGACAGACTCACTGAAGCTTTCTTT,CSVTDRLTEAFF
-,TRBV7-2,-,TRBJ2-7,TGTGCCAGCAGCCGAGAGCCCTACGAGCAGTACTTC,CASSREPYEQYF
-,TRBV10-1,many,TRBJ1-1,TGCGCCAGCAGTGAGTCCCCTTTGGGGGCTGTAGCTTTCTTT,CASSESPLGAVAFF
-,TRBV6-4,-,TRBJ1-2,TGTGCCAGCAGTGAGGCAGGAGGTGGTGGCTACACCTTC,CASSEAGGGGYTF
-,TRBV4-1,-,TRBJ1-5,TGCGCCAGCAGCCAAGAACAGACGTTGATTTCTCAGCCCCAGCATTTT,CASSQEQTLISQPQHF
TRBD1,TRBV9,-,TRBJ1-6,TGTGCCAGCAGCGCCCCCAGGGACAGGGGCGGAGATTCACCCCTCCACTTT,CASSAPRDRGGDSPLHF
TRBD1,TRBV5-4,-,TRBJ1-1,TGTGCCAGCAGTGAGGGAACAGGGGCCACGAACACTGAAGCTTTCTTT,CASSEGTGATNTEAFF
TRBD2,TRBV4-3,-,TRBJ2-1,TGCGCCAGCAGCCGGTCATCACGGGGGGAGGGCAATGAGCAGTTCTTC,CASSRSSRGEGNEQFF
TRBD1,TRBV5-8,-,TRBJ2-7,TGTGCCAGCAGCCCGGACAGGGGGACGTACGATACCGAGCAGTACTTC,CASSPDRGTYDTEQYF
-,TRBV2,-,TRBJ2-7,TGTGCCAGCAGGGGTCAGGGGAGAGAGAACGAGCAGTACTTC,CASRGQGRENEQYF
-,TRBV30,-,TRBJ2-7,TGTGCCTGGAGTAGGGACAACGCCTACGAGCAGTACTTC,CAWSRDNAYEQYF
TRBD1,TRBV7-2,-,TRBJ2-7,TGTGCCAGCAGGCCAGGGGGCGTTTATGCCTACGAGCAGTACTTC,CASRPGGVYAYEQYF
TRBD1,TRBV5-1,-,TRBJ2-7,TGCGCCAGCAGCTCCTCACCCCTCGGGACAGGGAGCTACGAGCAGTACTTC,CASSSSPLGTGSYEQYF
-,TRBV7-2,once,TRBJ2-3,TGTGCCAGCAGCTTAGGGACGGAGTCCCCGCGGGCGCAGTATTTT,CASSLGTESPRAQYF